The 21 T cell receptor beta chains below come from one sample, sequenced in a study of CD8+ T cells in alopecia areata. Following extraction, RNA underwent reverse transcription to cDNA, which served as the sequencing template. Measured with immunoSEQ multiplex PCR; TCRdb has only the in-frame clones, and not every one. The table lists roughly 200,000 clones, roughly three fifths of them singletons. Stated treatment: oral pan-JAK inhibitor, 5-10 mg twice daily. The starting material was CD4+ T cells sorted from blood, obtained at week 4, from a patient treated with tofacitinib. These receptors were obtained from a human donor with alopecia areata.

The chain combines TRBV4-2 with TRBJ1-1, with 7 positions matching TRBD1. V shed 1 base and J 1 base; nucleotides not matched to a gene: 15. The CDR3 consists of 19 residues. Per germline, CDR1 LGHNA and CDR2 YNFKEQ. Written as DNA, the CDR3 is TGTGCCAGCAGCCAAGGTAAATTACAGCCAGGGGGACAGAACACTGAAGCTTTCTTT. Translated, it gives CASSQGKLQPGGQNTEAFF.

J is TRBJ1-2 and V is TRBV6-5; D remains unclear. Trimming removed 4 bases at V and 4 bases at J, with 13 bases between. CDR3 length: 14 amino acids. Looked up from germline, CDR1 is MNHEY and CDR2 is SVGAGI. The chain's CDR3 is CASSSSDGAYGYTF. The CDR3 bases are TGTGCCAGCAGTTCGTCGGACGGTGCCTATGGCTACACCTTC.

This clone was seen only a few times. Other nucleotide sequences in the sample specify the same CDR3. This chain links TRBV30 with TRBJ2-7, with unresolved D. Per the germline V gene, CDR1 is GTSNPN and CDR2 is SVGIG (reference sequence). Trimming left V 2 bases short and J 0 bases short, with 5 bases between. This CDR3 has 12 residues. The chain's CDR3 is CAWSFSSYEQYF. In DNA form, the CDR3 reads TGTGCCTGGAGTTTCAGCTCCTACGAGCAGTACTTC. The complete variable domain, with remaining parts taken from reference TRBV30 and TRBJ2-7, reads SQTIHQWPATLVQPVGSPLSLECTVEGTSNPNLYWYRQAAGRGLQLLFYSVGIGQISSEVPQNLSASRPQDRQFILSSKKLLLSDSGFYLCAWSFSSYEQYFGPGTRLTVT.

The chain has TRBV7-2 and TRBJ2-7, with 9 bases lining up with TRBD1. From germline, CDR1 is SGHTA and CDR2 FQGNSA. This CDR3 is built from 14 residues. The trim removed 5 bases at V and 5 bases at J, leaving 7 bases unmatched. CDR3 coding DNA: TGTGCCAGCAGCCCCGGACAGGGGAGGAACGAGCAGTACTTC. Translated, it gives CASSPGQGRNEQYF.

This clone occurred once. The V and J genes are TRBV29-1 and TRBJ1-1, with a weak D call TRBD1 (5 bases). The CDR3 extends over 14 amino acids. The germline gives CDR1 SQVTM, CDR2 ANQGSEA. V was clipped by 4 bases and J by 1 base, with 13 bases between them. The CDR3 reads CSVVWGPTNTEAFF. In DNA form, the CDR3 reads TGCAGCGTTGTGTGGGGACCGACGAACACTGAAGCTTTCTTT.

This clone was found a few times. The V gene is TRBV7-2, the J gene TRBJ2-5; D assignment may be TRBD1 or TRBD2 (5 bases each). The germline V and J ends were trimmed by 2 bases and 7 bases, with 11 bases remaining between them. CDR1 and CDR2 (germline): SGHTA, FQGNSA. This CDR3 region has 13 residues. CDR3 sequence (DNA): TGTGCCAGCAGCTTAAACGGGGCTGGGACCCAGTACTTC. Its protein is CASSLNGAGTQYF.

The chain has TRBV27 and TRBJ1-5; 7 bases map to TRBD1. This CDR3 is 15 amino acids long. Germline V CDR1 and CDR2: MNHEY, SMNVEV (reference sequence). CDR3 sequence (DNA): TGTACCTGCCGGGGCAGGGGGGACGGCAATCAGCCCCAGCATTTT. Translated: CTCRGRGDGNQPQHF.

The rearrangement joins TRBV5-6 to TRBJ2-7; D not certain. Per the germline V gene, CDR1 is SGHDT and CDR2 is YYEEEE. The CDR3 runs 15 residues. Trimming removed 3 bases at V and 3 bases at J, with 16 bases between. CDR3 amino acids: CASSYTGSGFYEQYF. The CDR3 DNA sequence: TGTGCCAGCAGCTACACCGGGTCCGGGTTCTACGAGCAGTACTTC.

This clone occurred a few times. The chain has TRBV15 and TRBJ2-5; 7 bases match TRBD2. The germline gives CDR1 LNHNV, CDR2 YYDKDF (reference sequence). Unmatched junction bases numbered 8, after V lost 6 bases and J lost 4 bases. The CDR3 contains 14 residues. The CDR3: CATRTVGGTETQYF. The CDR3 DNA reads TGTGCCACCAGGACGGTGGGAGGGACAGAGACCCAGTACTTC.

The V gene is TRBV18, the J gene TRBJ1-1; TRBD1 is a possible D gene (5 bases). Trimming left V 3 bases short and J 4 bases short, with 9 bases between. Per germline, CDR1 KGHSH and CDR2 LQKENI. CDR3 length equals 13 residues. For the CDR3, the DNA is TGTGCCAGCTCACCGGACATGTCCACTGAAGCTTTCTTT. Protein: CASSPDMSTEAFF.

This clone was counted once. V is TRBV19 and J is TRBJ2-6; unclear D gene. CDR3 length: 16 residues. With 3 bases removed from V and 0 bases from J, the gap between germline ends came to 9 bases. Germline-derived CDR1 and CDR2 are LNHDA and SQIVND (reference sequence). The CDR3 DNA reads as TGTGCCAGTAGTATGTTAGGGTTCTCTGGGGCCAACGTCCTGACTTTC. Translation gives CASSMLGFSGANVLTF.

This clone was counted a few times. This chain uses TRBV7-2 with TRBJ2-7; the D is unclear. Germline V CDR1 and CDR2: SGHTA, FQGNSA. Trimming stripped 2 bases from V and 5 bases from J, with 7 bases between. The CDR3 is made up of 12 amino acids. DNA of the CDR3: TGTGCCAGCAGCTTATCTATCCACGAGCAGTACTTC. Amino acids: CASSLSIHEQYF.

This rearrangement joins TRBV29-1 to TRBJ2-2, with D perhaps TRBD2 (5 bases). The CDR3 is made up of 13 amino acids. V lost 7 bases, J lost 1 base, and 10 bases lay in between. From germline, CDR1 is SQVTM and CDR2 ANQGSEA. This CDR3 is CSALLENTGELFF. The CDR3, as DNA: TGCAGCGCCCTACTAGAGAACACCGGGGAGCTGTTTTTT.

In nucleotides, the CDR3 is TGTGCCAGCGGAGCTCCGGATGAGCAGTTCTTC. It is translated as CASGAPDEQFF. The gene calls are TRBV2 and TRBJ2-1; D not certain. V lost 8 bases and J 8 bases, leaving 10 bases between the germline ends. Germline values: CDR1 SNHLY, CDR2 FYNNEI. This CDR3 contains 11 residues.

For this clone: In the same sample, other DNA sequences code for this CDR3. The V call is TRBV29-1, the J call TRBJ1-2; no reliable D call. The germline V gene has CDR1 SQVTM and CDR2 ANQGSEA. Trimming pared 0 bases from V and 8 bases from J, leaving 4 bases between. This CDR3 comprises 10 residues. CDR3 residues: CSVEEGGYTF. In DNA, the CDR3 is TGCAGCGTTGAAGAAGGAGGCTACACCTTC.

The rearrangement links TRBV27 to TRBJ2-7; no firm D call. Germline V lookup: CDR1 MNHEY, CDR2 SMNVEV (reference sequence). The CDR3 totals 16 residues. V was cut by 6 bases and J by 9 bases, with 27 bases left in between. The CDR3 sequence is CASRGLFDLGTTRQYF. The CDR3 nucleotides read TGTGCCAGCAGAGGCTTGTTTGATCTGGGAACTACGAGGCAGTACTTC.

This clone turned up a few times. The V and J genes are TRBV28 and TRBJ1-1; 8 bases match TRBD1. Losses at the gene ends were 5 bases for V and 7 bases for J; bases not matched to a gene: 9. The CDR3 totals 14 residues. Looked up from germline, CDR1 is MDHEN and CDR2 is SYDVKM. The CDR3 loop reads CASSTWTGRDEAFF. The CDR3 DNA sequence: TGTGCCAGCAGTACGTGGACAGGGCGGGATGAAGCTTTCTTT.

This sequence joins TRBV7-2 and TRBJ1-1; D gene ambiguous. With 0 bases removed from V and 5 bases from J, the gap between germline ends came to 7 bases. The CDR3 covers 13 residues. Germline CDR1 and CDR2: SGHTA and FQGNSA. In nucleotides, the CDR3 is TGTGCCAGCAGCTTAGCGGTGAGGACTGAAGCTTTCTTT. Translating gives CASSLAVRTEAFF.

This clone was counted between two and nine times. The chain is built from TRBV7-9 and TRBJ2-5, with unresolved D. Trimming removed 5 bases at V and 7 bases at J, with 8 bases between. There are 11 residues in the CDR3. CDR1 and CDR2 (germline): SEHNR, FQNEAQ (reference sequence). In DNA, the CDR3 is TGTGCCAGCAGCCCCAAAGGGACCCAGTACTTC. It specifies CASSPKGTQYF.

This clone was picked up one time. The rearrangement links TRBV30 to TRBJ1-3; a possible D gene is TRBD1 (5 bases). The CDR3 totals 13 residues. The V gene lost 5 bases and the J gene lost 2 bases, with 10 bases spanning the gap. Germline V gene data show CDR1 as GTSNPN and CDR2 as SVGIG (reference sequence). The CDR3 region has the DNA TGTGCCTGGCCTGACAGAACTGGAAACACCATATATTTT. Translating it yields CAWPDRTGNTIYF.

The table lists this clone with a few counts. This chain links TRBV11-1 with TRBJ2-3; 8 bases match TRBD1. The germline V gene encodes CDR1 SGHAT and CDR2 FQDESV (reference sequence). Trimming removed 5 bases from V and 3 bases from J; junction bases left unmatched: 10. The CDR3 has 16 amino acids. The CDR3 reads CASSPTADRGTDTQYF. For the CDR3, the DNA is TGTGCCAGCAGCCCAACCGCAGACAGGGGAACAGATACGCAGTATTTT.